This T cell receptor beta chain emerged from a study of T cell responses to AZD1222 COVID-19 vaccine. Study conclusions and caveats: The repertoires were collected only after the peak T cell response. Mostly white British, mostly female donors; authors suggested clonal diversity may be underestimated. At baseline, seropositivity was found in only a handful of AZD1222 recipients.

Turning to this clone: Its target is unknown.

Assay: immunoSEQ multiplex PCR; the TCRdb copy retains only in-frame clones and omits some. The sample comprises approximately 140,000 clones, around 91% of which are singletons, and around 5.2% rests with the top ten. The CDR3 is 13 residues long. CDR1 and CDR2 from the germline V gene are SGHVS and FQNEAQ. The V segment lost 5 bases and the J segment 5 bases; nucleotides outside the gene matches: 3. The sequence came from an adult in good health. The chain links TRBV7-8 to TRBJ1-2, with TRBD1 identical over 9 bases. Here the sequenced sample was peripheral blood, taken on day 0 of AZD1222 vaccination. CDR3 residues: CASSIGTGYGYTF. Here the CDR3 DNA reads TGTGCCAGCAGCATTGGGACAGGGTATGGCTACACCTTC.